This TCR beta chain was captured in a study of OX40 agonist ivuxolimab in advanced cancers. At the level of the study: At doses from 0.01 to 10 mg/kg, patients were given intravenous ivuxolimab every 2 weeks. The dose-escalation group included hepatocellular carcinoma, melanoma, renal cell carcinoma and head and neck cancer.

CDR3 length: 15 residues. J was trimmed by 2 bases and V by 3 bases; bases with no gene match: 4. Germline V gene lookup returns CDR1 KGHSH and CDR2 LQKENI. Here immunoSEQ multiplex PCR was the method, and the copy in TCRdb shows in-frame clones only, minus some. The sample yields 60,000 to 80,000 clones, about 85% seen once. Here the sequenced sample was CD4+ or CD8+ T cells sorted from blood, taken in a trial of the OX40 agonist ivuxolimab. The chain couples TRBV18 to TRBJ1-3; TRBD1 matches 7 bases. This TCR was recovered from an adult with an advanced solid tumor such as melanoma, head and neck, liver or kidney cancer. CDR3 sequence (DNA): TGTGCCAGCTCACCGACAGGGTCTGCTGGAAACACCATATATTTT. This codes for CASSPTGSAGNTIYF.